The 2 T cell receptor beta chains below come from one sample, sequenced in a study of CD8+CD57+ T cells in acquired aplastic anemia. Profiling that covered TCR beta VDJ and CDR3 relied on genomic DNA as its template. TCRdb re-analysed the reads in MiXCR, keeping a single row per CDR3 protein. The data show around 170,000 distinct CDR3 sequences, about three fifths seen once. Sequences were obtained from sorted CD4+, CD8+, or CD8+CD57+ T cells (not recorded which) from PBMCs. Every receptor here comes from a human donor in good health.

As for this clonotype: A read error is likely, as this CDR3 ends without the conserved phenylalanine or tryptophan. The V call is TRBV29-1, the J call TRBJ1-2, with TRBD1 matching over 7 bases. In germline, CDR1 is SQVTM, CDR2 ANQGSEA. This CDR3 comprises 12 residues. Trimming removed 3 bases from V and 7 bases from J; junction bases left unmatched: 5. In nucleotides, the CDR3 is TGCAGCGTTGAGTCACAGGGGTTTGGCTACACCCTC. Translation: CSVESQGFGYTL.

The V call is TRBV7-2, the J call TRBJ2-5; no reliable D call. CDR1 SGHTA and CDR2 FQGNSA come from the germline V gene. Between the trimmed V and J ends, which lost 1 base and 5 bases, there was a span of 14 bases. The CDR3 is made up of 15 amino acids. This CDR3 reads CASSLVWGLRETQYF. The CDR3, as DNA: TGTGCCAGCAGCTTAGTTTGGGGATTGCGGGAGACCCAGTACTTC.